A single sample gave rise to the 3 T cell receptor beta chains below, sequenced in a study of Ad26.COV2.S vaccination and SARS-CoV-2 variants. Assay: immunoSEQ multiplex PCR; the TCRdb copy retains only in-frame clones and omits some. The sample contains around 350,000 clones, about 91% of which appear only once. The starting material was peripheral blood, obtained after recovery from COVID-19. These receptors came from a human donor who had recovered from COVID-19.

V is TRBV27 and J is TRBJ1-1; D might be TRBD1 (6 bases). The germline V gene has CDR1 MNHEY and CDR2 SMNVEV (reference sequence). Trimming took off 10 bases at V and 0 bases at J, with 12 bases between the two ends. The CDR3 totals 13 residues. In nucleotides, the CDR3 is TGTGCCAACATAACAGGGATGAACACTGAAGCTTTCTTT. Translating it yields CANITGMNTEAFF.

V and J are TRBV19 and TRBJ1-5, with D uncertain. The CDR3 contains 15 residues. Between the trimmed V and J ends, which lost 3 bases and 2 bases, there was a span of 11 bases. Germline assignment: CDR1 LNHDA and CDR2 SQIVND (reference sequence). CDR3 nucleotide sequence: TGTGCCAGTAGTATTCGTGGGGAGCGCAATCAGCCCCAGCATTTT. This sequence encodes CASSIRGERNQPQHF. The full variable domain, with the rest looked up from reference TRBV19 and TRBJ1-5, is DGGITQSPKYLFRKEGQNVTLSCEQNLNHDAMYWYRQDPGQGLRLIYYSQIVNDFQKGDIAEGYSVSREKKESFPLTVTSAQKNPTAFYLCASSIRGERNQPQHFGDGTRLSIL.

In this sample, this clone turned up a few times. The DNA for the CDR3 is TGTGCCAGCAGCGTAGGTGGCCCGGGACGGGACTTTCACGAGCAGTACTTC. As protein: CASSVGGPGRDFHEQYF. V gene TRBV9 combines with J gene TRBJ2-7; possible D gene TRBD2, 6 bases. The CDR3 is made up of 17 amino acids. The germline gives CDR1 SGDLS, CDR2 YYNGEE. V gave up 0 bases and J gave up 5 bases, with 21 bases separating them. Filled out from reference TRBV9 and TRBJ2-7, the complete variable domain reads DSGVTQTPKHLITATGQRVTLRCSPRSGDLSVYWYQQSLDQGLQFLIQYYNGEERAKGNILERFSAQQFPDLHSELNLSSLELGDSALYFCASSVGGPGRDFHEQYFGPGTRLTVT.